This T cell receptor (beta chain) was identified during a study of neurological immune-mediated disorders. Study observations and caveats: In multiple sclerosis patients, the repertoire cluster was unrelated to clinical or MRI findings.

The cDNA was generated by 5'RACE with 10-nucleotide random UMIs. MiXCR, run by TCRdb on the 5' RACE reads, gives a single entry per CDR3 protein. The data show 78,000 or so distinct CDR3 sequences, with less than 5.5% seen just once and 2% to 2.5% held by the top ten. Trimming left V 7 bases short and J 7 bases short, with 14 bases between. This CDR3 spans 12 amino acids. Germline CDR1 MNHEY, CDR2 SMNVEV (reference sequence). The table lists this clonotype with many counts. The antigen remains undetermined. PBMCs stored at -80 C, 2 million in total, were the source of the unsorted libraries. The receptor was derived from a woman aged 25 to 39 with multiple sclerosis. Sequences were obtained from PBMCs. This chain uses TRBV27 with TRBJ2-7; D possibly corresponds to TRBD2 (7 bases). CDR3 DNA sequence: TGTGCCAGCATAGGGGGGGGCGGGGAGCAGTACGTC. This sequence encodes CASIGGGGEQYV.